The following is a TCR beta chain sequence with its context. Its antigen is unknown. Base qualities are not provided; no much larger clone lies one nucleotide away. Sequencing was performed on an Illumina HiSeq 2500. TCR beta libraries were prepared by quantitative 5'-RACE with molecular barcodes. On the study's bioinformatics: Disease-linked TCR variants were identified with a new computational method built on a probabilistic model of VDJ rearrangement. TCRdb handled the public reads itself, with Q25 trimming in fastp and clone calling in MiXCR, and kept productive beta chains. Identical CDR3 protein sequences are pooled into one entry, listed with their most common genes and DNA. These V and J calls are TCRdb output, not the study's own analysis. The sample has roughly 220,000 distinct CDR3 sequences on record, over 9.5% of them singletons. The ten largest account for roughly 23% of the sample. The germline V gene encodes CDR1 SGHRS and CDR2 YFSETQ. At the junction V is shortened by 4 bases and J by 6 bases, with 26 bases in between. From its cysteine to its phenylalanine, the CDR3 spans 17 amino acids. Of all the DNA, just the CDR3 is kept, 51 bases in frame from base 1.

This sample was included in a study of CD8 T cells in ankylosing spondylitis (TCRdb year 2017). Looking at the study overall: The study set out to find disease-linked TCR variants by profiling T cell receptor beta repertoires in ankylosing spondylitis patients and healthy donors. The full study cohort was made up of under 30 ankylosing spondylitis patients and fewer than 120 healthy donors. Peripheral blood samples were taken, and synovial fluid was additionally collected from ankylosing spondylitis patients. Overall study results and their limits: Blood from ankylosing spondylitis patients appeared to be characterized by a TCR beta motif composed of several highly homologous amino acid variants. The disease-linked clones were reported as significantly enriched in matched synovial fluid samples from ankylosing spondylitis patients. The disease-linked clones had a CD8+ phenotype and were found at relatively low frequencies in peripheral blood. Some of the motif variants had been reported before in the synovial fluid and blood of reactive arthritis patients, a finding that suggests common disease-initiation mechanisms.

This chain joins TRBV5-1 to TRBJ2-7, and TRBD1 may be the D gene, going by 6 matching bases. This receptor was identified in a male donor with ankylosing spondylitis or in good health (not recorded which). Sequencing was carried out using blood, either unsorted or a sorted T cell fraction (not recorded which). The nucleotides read TGCGCCAGCAGCCCCCGAGGTGGGGGCCGAACTGAGGCCGAGCAGTACTTC. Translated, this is CASSPRGGGRTEAEQYF.